Below are 15 T cell receptor beta chains sequenced from a single sample in a study of Ad26.COV2.S vaccination and SARS-CoV-2 variants. Generated by immunoSEQ multiplex PCR, the TCRdb table keeps only in-frame clones and is missing some. The sample includes around 300,000 clones, 80% to 90% of them seen just once. Sample treatment: some 20 received Ad26.COV2.S at low or high dose, single or two shots; 5 received placebo; per-sample allocation not given. All samples were drawn on day 63, counting from the first vaccine or placebo injection. This specimen consisted of peripheral blood, obtained in a trial of Ad26.COV2.S vaccine versus placebo. The receptors were gathered from a person between 18 and 59 years old who received the Ad26.COV2.S COVID-19 vaccine or a placebo.

CDR3 region: CASSQDSAGGLYEQFF. The CDR3 DNA follows: TGTGCCAGCAGCCAAGATTCGGCGGGAGGACTCTATGAGCAGTTCTTC. V is TRBV4-2 and J is TRBJ2-1; TRBD2 matches at 8 bases. This CDR3 contains 16 residues. From germline, CDR1 is LGHNA and CDR2 YNFKEQ. V lost 0 bases, J lost 8 bases, and 9 bases stayed unmatched.

The V call is TRBV6-5, the J call TRBJ1-2; 7 bases fit TRBD1. The CDR3 runs to 13 residues. Trimming took 7 bases from V and 3 from J; bases not matched to a gene: 5. The V gene's germline CDR1 is MNHEY and CDR2 SVGAGI. The CDR3 coding sequence is TGTGCCAGCAAGCGACAGGGACACTATGGCTACACCTTC. Translated: CASKRQGHYGYTF.

This clone was observed a single time. The rearrangement uses TRBV28 and TRBJ1-2; D uncertain. The CDR3 is 13 amino acids. CDR1 is MDHEN and CDR2 is SYDVKM in the germline V gene. V gave up 7 bases and J gave up 3 bases, with 12 bases separating them. The CDR3 DNA reads as TGTGCCAGCATAGACTCCCGGGACTATGGCTACACCTTC. Translation: CASIDSRDYGYTF.

There are many counts of this clone. J is TRBJ2-1 and V is TRBV6-5; 9 nucleotides align to TRBD2. The CDR3 has 16 residues. The germline V gene has CDR1 MNHEY and CDR2 SVGAGI. V shed 4 bases and J 6 bases; nucleotides not matched to a gene: 10. In DNA, the CDR3 is TGTGCCAGCAGTTGGGCTACTAGCGGGTCATTCAATGAGCAGTTCTTC. Amino acid sequence: CASSWATSGSFNEQFF.

V and J are TRBV11-2 and TRBJ1-6; D is perhaps TRBD1 (5 bases). CDR1 is SGHAT, CDR2 FQNNGV, per germline. This CDR3 is 14 amino acids long. V lost 5 bases and J 6 bases, leaving 11 bases between the germline ends. DNA of the CDR3: TGTGCCAGCAGCAGACCCCAGGGTAATTCACCCCTCCACTTT. Its translation is CASSRPQGNSPLHF. The full variable domain, in which reference TRBV11-2 and TRBJ1-6 provide the parts outside the CDR3, is EAGVAQSPRYKIIEKRQSVAFWCNPISGHATLYWYQQILGQGPKLLIQFQNNGVVDDSQLPKDRFSAERLKGVDSTLKIQPAKLEDSAVYLCASSRPQGNSPLHFGNGTRLTVT.

This clone was recorded only once. The rearrangement joins TRBV10-3 to TRBJ2-3, with 10 bases lining up with TRBD2. Germline V gene lookup returns CDR1 ENHRY and CDR2 SYGVKD. This CDR3 has 17 amino acids. V trimming: 0 bases; J trimming: 2 bases; junction bases outside the gene matches: 5. CDR3 in DNA: TGTGCCATCAGTGAGTCTGGGACTAGCGATTCCACAGATACGCAGTATTTT. This codes for CAISESGTSDSTDTQYF.

This clone was seen just once. J is TRBJ1-1 and V is TRBV5-1, with 8 bases identical to TRBD1. From germline, CDR1 is SGHRS and CDR2 YFSETQ. The CDR3 extends over 14 amino acids. The V gene end was trimmed by 4 bases and the J gene end by 4 bases; junction bases not matched to a gene: 6. In DNA form, the CDR3 reads TGCGCCAGCAGCGTGGACAGGGTAGGCACTGAAGCTTTCTTT. This sequence encodes CASSVDRVGTEAFF.

This clone was recorded only once. This chain uses TRBV5-1 with TRBJ2-1, with 10 bases that match TRBD2. Per germline, CDR1 SGHRS and CDR2 YFSETQ. Losses at the gene ends were 1 base for V and 6 bases for J; bases not matched to a gene: 4. There are 15 residues in the CDR3. CDR3: CASSLRAGGGNEQFF. CDR3 bases: TGCGCCAGCAGCTTGCGAGCGGGAGGGGGCAATGAGCAGTTCTTC.

This clone was recorded only once. V is TRBV5-1 and J is TRBJ1-2; unclear D gene. This CDR3 contains 15 residues. Germline loops: CDR1 SGHRS, CDR2 YFSETQ. The V end was cut by 0 bases, the J end by 4 bases, with 13 bases between. The CDR3 DNA follows: TGCGCCAGCAGCTTGGACGGCGCAACTGCCTATGGCTACACCTTC. It specifies CASSLDGATAYGYTF.

J is TRBJ2-2 and V is TRBV4-2; the D gene is possibly TRBD1 (6 bases). The V end lost 4 bases, the J end lost 4 bases, and 13 bases lay between the germline ends. The germline V gene encodes CDR1 LGHNA and CDR2 YNFKEQ. The CDR3 has 15 residues. CDR3: CASSLGTPATGELFF. The DNA for the CDR3 is TGTGCCAGCAGCCTCGGGACACCCGCCACCGGGGAGCTGTTTTTT.

This chain uses TRBV11-2 with TRBJ2-3; 8 nucleotides align to TRBD2. V gave up 1 base and J gave up 4 bases; unmatched junction bases: 7. Per germline, CDR1 SGHAT and CDR2 FQNNGV. This CDR3 spans 16 amino acids. The CDR3 sequence: CASSLGSGRGSDTQYF. CDR3 nucleotide sequence: TGTGCCAGCAGCTTAGGAAGCGGGAGAGGGTCAGATACGCAGTATTTT.

The rearrangement uses TRBV5-1 and TRBJ2-3; D gene unclear. Looked up from germline, CDR1 is SGHRS and CDR2 is YFSETQ. CDR3 length: 15 amino acids. V lost 4 bases to trimming and J lost 0 bases, with 12 bases between them. The CDR3 here is CASSEIRSSTDTQYF. The CDR3 bases are TGCGCCAGCAGCGAGATCAGATCTAGCACAGATACGCAGTATTTT.

V gene TRBV24-1 combines with J gene TRBJ2-6; D may be TRBD1 (6 bases). The CDR3 contains 19 residues. V lost 3 bases to trimming and J lost 0 bases, with 17 bases between them. From germline, CDR1 is KGHDR and CDR2 SFDVKD. The CDR3 region is CATSDPTTGLNSGANVLTF. CDR3 sequence (DNA): TGTGCCACCAGTGATCCTACGACAGGTCTCAACTCTGGGGCCAACGTCCTGACTTTC.

The chain couples TRBV11-3 to TRBJ2-3, with 8 nucleotides matching TRBD2. The CDR3 is 16 amino acids. Germline CDR1 SGHNT, CDR2 YENEEA. V shed 1 base and J 2 bases; nucleotides not matched to a gene: 5. CDR3 DNA: TGTGCCAGCAGCTTAGGGGTAGCGGGACACACAGATACGCAGTATTTT. Protein: CASSLGVAGHTDTQYF.

J is TRBJ2-7 and V is TRBV5-1; D is unclear. The V gene lost 4 bases and the J gene lost 4 bases, with 12 bases spanning the gap. The CDR3 has 13 residues. Germline V CDR1 and CDR2: SGHRS, YFSETQ. The CDR3 bases are TGCGCCAGCAGCAGCCCCAGGCCTTACGAGCAGTACTTC. Protein product: CASSSPRPYEQYF.